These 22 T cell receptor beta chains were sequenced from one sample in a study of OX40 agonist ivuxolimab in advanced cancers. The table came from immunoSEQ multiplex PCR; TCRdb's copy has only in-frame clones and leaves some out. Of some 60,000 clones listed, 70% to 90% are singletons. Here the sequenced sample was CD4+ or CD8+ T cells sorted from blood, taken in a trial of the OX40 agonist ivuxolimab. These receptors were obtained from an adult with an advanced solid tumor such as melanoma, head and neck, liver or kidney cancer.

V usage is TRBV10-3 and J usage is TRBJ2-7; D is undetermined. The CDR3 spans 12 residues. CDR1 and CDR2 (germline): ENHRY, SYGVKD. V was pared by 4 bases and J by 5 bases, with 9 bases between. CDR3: CAISVEGDEQYF. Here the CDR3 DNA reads TGTGCCATCAGTGTTGAAGGTGACGAGCAGTACTTC.

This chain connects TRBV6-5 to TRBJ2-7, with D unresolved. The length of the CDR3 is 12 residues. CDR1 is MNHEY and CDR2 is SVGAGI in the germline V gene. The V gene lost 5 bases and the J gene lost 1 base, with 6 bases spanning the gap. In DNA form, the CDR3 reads TGTGCCAGCAGTGAAAATTCCTACGAGCAGTACTTC. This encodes CASSENSYEQYF.

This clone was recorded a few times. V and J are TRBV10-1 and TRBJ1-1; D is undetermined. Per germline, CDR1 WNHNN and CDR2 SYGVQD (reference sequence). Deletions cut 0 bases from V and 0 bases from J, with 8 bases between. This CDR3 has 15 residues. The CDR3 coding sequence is TGCGCCAGCAGTGAGTCGGAGGTTTTGAACACTGAAGCTTTCTTT. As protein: CASSESEVLNTEAFF.

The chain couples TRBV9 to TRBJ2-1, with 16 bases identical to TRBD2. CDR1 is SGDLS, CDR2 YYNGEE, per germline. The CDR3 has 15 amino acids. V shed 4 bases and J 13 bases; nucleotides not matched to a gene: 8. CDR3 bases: TGTGCCAGCAGCACCGGGACTAGCGGGGGGGCAGGACAGTTCTTC. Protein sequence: CASSTGTSGGAGQFF.

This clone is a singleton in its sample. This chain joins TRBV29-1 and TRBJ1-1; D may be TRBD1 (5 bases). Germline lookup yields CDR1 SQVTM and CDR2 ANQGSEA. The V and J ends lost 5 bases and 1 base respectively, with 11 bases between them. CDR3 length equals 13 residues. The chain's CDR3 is CSVTGTENTEAFF. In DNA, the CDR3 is TGCAGCGTTACCGGGACGGAGAACACTGAAGCTTTCTTT.

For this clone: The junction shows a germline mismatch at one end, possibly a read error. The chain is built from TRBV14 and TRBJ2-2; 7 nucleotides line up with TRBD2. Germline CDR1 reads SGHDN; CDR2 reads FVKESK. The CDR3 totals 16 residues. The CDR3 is CASSQASGSNNGELFF. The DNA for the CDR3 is TGTGCCAGCAGCCAAGCTAGCGGATCGAACAACGGGGAGCTGTTTTTT. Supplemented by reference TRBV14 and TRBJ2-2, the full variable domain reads EAGVTQFPSHSVIEKGQTVTLRCDPISGHDNLYWYRRVMGKEIKFLLHFVKESKQDESGMPNNRFLAERTGGTYSTLKVQPAELEDSGVYFCASSQASGSNNGELFFGEGSRLTVL.

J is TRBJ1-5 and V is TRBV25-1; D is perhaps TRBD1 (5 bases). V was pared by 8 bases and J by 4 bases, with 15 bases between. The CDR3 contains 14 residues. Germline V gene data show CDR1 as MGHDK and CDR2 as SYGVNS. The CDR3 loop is CASSTPGGNQPQHF. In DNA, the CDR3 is TGTGCCAGCTCGACCCCCGGGGGGAATCAGCCCCAGCATTTT.

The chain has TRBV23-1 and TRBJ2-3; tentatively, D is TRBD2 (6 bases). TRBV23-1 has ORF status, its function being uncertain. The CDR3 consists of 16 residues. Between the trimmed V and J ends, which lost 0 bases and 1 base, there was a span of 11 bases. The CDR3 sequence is CASSQSRGVGTDTQYF. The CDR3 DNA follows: TGCGCCAGCAGTCAATCCCGCGGGGTAGGCACAGATACGCAGTATTTT.

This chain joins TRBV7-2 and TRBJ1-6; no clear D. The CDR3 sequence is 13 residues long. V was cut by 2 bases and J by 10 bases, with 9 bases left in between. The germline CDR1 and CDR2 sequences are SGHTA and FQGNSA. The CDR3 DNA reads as TGTGCCAGCAGCTTATTCGGGGAATCACCCCTCCACTTT. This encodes CASSLFGESPLHF.

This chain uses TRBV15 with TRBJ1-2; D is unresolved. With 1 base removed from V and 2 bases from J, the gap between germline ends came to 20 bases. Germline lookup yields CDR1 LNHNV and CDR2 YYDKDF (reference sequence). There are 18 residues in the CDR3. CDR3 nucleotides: TGTGCCACCAGCAGAGGATCAGGTCTTAGGGCGGAAAACTATGGCTACACCTTC. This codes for CATSRGSGLRAENYGYTF.

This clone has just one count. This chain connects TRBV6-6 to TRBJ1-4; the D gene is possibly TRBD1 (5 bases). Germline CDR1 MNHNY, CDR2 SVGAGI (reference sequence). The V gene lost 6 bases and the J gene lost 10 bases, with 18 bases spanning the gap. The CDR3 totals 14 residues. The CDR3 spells CASSERGLGAKLFF. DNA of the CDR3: TGTGCCAGCAGCGAGAGGGGACTAGGAGCAAAACTGTTTTTT.

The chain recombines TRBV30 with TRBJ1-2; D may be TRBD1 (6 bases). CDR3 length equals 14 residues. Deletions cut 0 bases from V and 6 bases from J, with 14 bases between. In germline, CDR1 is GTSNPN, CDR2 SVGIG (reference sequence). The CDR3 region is CAWSVLARGHGYTF. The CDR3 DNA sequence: TGTGCCTGGAGTGTACTTGCCAGGGGTCATGGCTACACCTTC. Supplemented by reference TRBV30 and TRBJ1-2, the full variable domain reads SQTIHQWPATLVQPVGSPLSLECTVEGTSNPNLYWYRQAAGRGLQLLFYSVGIGQISSEVPQNLSASRPQDRQFILSSKKLLLSDSGFYLCAWSVLARGHGYTFGSGTRLTVV.

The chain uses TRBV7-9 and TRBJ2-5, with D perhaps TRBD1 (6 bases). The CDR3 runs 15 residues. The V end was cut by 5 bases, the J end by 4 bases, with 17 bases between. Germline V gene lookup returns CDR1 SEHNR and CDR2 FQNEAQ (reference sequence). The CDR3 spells CASSIGRQGSETQYF. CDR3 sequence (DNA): TGTGCCAGCAGCATAGGAAGGCAGGGGTCAGAGACCCAGTACTTC.

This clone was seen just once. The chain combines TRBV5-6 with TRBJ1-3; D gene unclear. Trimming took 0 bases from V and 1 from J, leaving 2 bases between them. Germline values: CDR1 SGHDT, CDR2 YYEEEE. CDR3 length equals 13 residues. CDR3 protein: CASSLGSGNTIYF. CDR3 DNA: TGTGCCAGCAGCTTGGGGTCTGGAAACACCATATATTTT.

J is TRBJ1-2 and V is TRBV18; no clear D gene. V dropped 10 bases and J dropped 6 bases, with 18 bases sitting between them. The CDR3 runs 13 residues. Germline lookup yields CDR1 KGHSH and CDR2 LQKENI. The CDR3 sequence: CATINTRLNGYTF. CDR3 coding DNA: TGTGCCACCATCAACACCCGGTTGAATGGCTACACCTTC.

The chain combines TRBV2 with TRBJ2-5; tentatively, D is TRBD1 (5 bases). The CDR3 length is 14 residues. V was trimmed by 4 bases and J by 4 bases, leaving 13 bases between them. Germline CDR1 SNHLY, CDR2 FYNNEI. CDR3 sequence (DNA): TGTGCCAGCAGTGCGCGGCAGGGTGGAGAGACCCAGTACTTC. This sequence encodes CASSARQGGETQYF.

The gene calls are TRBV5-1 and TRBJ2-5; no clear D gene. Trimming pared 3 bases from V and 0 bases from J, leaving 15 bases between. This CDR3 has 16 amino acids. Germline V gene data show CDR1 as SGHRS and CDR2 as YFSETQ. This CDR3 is CASSSSLSSNQETQYF. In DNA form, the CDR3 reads TGCGCCAGCAGCTCTTCTTTGAGTAGCAACCAAGAGACCCAGTACTTC.

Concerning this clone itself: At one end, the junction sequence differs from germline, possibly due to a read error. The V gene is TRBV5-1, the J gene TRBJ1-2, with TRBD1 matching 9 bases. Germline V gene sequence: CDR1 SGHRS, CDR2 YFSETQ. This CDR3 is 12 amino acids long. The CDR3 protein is CASSLEQGAYIF. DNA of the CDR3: TGCGCCAGCAGCTTGGAACAGGGGGCCTACATATTC.

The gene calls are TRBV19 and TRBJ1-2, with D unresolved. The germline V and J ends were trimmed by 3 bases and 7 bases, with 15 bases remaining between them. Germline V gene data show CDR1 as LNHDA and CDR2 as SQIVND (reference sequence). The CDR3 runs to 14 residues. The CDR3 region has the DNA TGTGCCAGTAGTATGGCTGGGAGGCCTAGTGGCTACACCTTC. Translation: CASSMAGRPSGYTF.

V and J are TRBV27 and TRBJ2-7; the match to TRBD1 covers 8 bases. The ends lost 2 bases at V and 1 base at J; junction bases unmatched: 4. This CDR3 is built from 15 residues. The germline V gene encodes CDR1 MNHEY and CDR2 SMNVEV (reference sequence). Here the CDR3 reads CASSLKGQGSYEQYF. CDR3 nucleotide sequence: TGTGCCAGCAGTTTAAAAGGACAGGGTTCCTACGAGCAGTACTTC.

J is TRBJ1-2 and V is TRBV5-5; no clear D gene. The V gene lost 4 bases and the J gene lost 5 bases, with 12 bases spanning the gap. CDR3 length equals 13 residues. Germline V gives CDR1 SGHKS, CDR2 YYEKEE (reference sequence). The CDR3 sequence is CASSPYTEYGYTF. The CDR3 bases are TGTGCCAGCAGCCCCTATACGGAGTATGGCTACACCTTC.

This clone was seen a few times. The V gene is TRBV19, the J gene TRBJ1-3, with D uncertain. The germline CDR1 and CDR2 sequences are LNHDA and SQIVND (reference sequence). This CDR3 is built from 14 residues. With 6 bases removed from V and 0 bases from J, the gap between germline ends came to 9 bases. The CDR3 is CASRMGSSGNTIYF. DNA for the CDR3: TGTGCCAGTAGGATGGGATCCTCTGGAAACACCATATATTTT.